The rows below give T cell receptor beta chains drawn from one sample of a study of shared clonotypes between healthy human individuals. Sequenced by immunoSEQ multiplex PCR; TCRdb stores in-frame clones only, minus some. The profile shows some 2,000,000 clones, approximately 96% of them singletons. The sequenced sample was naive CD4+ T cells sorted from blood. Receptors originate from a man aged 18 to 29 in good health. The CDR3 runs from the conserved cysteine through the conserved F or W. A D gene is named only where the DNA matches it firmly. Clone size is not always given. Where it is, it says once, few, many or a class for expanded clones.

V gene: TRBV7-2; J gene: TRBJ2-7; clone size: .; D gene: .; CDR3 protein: CASSLDFDSSYEQYF; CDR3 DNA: TGTGCCAGCAGCTTAGATTTCGACAGCTCCTACGAGCAGTACTTC
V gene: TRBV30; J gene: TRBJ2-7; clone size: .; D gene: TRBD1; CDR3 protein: CAWSAARQGEQYF; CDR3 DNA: TGTGCCTGGAGTGCCGCCCGACAGGGCGAGCAGTACTTC
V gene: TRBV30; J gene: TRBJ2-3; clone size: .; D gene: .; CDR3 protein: CAWTSGLTDTQYF; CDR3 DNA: TGTGCCTGGACGAGCGGCCTCACAGATACGCAGTATTTT
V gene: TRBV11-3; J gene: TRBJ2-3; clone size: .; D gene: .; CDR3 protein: CASSWGGLTDTDTQYF; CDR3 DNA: TGTGCCAGCAGCTGGGGTGGGCTAACCGACACAGATACGCAGTATTTT
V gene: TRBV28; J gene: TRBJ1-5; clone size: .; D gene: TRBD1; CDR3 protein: CASSGTGLGNQPQHF; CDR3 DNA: TGTGCCAGCAGTGGGACAGGGCTGGGTAATCAGCCCCAGCATTTT
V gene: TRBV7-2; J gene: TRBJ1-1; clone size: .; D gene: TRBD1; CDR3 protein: CASSWAGGSTEAFF; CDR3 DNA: TGTGCCAGCAGTTGGGCAGGGGGGTCAACTGAAGCTTTCTTT
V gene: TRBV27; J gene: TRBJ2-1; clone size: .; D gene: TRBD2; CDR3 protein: CASSLLASGSYNEQFF; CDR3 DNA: TGTGCCAGCAGTTTACTCGCTAGCGGTTCCTACAATGAGCAGTTCTTC
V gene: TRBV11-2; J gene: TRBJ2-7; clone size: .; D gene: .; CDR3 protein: CASSSGRYEQYF; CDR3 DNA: TGTGCCAGCAGCTCGGGTAGATACGAGCAGTACTTC
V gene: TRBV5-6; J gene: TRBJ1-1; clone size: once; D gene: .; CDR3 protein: CASSLVAALTEAFF; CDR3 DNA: TGTGCCAGCAGCTTGGTGGCAGCCCTCACTGAAGCTTTCTTT
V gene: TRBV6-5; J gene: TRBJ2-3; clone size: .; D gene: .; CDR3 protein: CASSLTGDTQYF; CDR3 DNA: TGTGCCAGCAGTCTAACCGGGGATACGCAGTATTTT
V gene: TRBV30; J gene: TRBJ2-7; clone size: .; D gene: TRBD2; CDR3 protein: CAWSSASGSTVRYF; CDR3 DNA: TGTGCCTGGAGTAGTGCTAGCGGTAGCACCGTAAGGTACTTC
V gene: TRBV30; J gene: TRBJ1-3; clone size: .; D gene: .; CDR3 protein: CAWAQGRGNTIYF; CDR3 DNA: TGTGCCTGGGCGCAAGGCAGAGGAAACACCATATATTTT
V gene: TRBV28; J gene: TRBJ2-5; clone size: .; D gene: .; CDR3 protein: CASSASVETQYF; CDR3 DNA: TGTGCCAGCAGTGCTTCGGTAGAGACCCAGTACTTC
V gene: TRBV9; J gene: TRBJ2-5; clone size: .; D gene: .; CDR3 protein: CASSAHPGRETQYF; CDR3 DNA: TGTGCCAGCAGCGCGCATCCGGGGAGAGAGACCCAGTACTTC
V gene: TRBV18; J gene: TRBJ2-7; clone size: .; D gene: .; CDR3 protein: CASSPQGGSYEQYF; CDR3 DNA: TGTGCCAGCTCACCACAGGGAGGCTCCTACGAGCAGTACTTC